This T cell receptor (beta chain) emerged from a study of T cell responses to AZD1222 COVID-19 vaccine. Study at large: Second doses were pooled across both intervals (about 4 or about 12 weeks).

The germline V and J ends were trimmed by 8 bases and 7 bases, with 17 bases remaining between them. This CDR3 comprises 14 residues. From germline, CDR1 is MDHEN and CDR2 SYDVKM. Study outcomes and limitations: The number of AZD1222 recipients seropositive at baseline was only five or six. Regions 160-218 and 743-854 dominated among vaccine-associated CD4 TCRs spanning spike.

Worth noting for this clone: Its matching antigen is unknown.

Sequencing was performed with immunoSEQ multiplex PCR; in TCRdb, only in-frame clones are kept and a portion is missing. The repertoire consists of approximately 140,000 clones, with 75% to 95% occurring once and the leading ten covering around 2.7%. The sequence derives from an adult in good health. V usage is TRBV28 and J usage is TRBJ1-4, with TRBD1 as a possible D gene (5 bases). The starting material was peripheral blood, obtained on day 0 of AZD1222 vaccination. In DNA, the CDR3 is TGTGCCAGCGCCAGATACAGGAGTGGTGAAAAACTGTTTTTT. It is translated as CASARYRSGEKLFF.